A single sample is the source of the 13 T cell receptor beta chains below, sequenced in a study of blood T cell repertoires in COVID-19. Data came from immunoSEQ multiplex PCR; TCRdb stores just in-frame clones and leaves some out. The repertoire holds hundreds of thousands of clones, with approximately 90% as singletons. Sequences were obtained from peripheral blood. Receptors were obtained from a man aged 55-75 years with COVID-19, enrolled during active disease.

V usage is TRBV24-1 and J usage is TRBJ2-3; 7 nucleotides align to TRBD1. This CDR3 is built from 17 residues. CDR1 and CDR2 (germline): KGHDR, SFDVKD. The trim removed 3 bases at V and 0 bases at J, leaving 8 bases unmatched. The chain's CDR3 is CATSDDRAATSTDTQYF. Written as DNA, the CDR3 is TGTGCCACCAGTGATGACAGGGCCGCTACAAGCACAGATACGCAGTATTTT.

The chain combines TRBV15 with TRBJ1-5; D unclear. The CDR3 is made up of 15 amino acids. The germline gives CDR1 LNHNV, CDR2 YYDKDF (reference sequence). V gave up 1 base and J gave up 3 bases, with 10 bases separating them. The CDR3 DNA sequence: TGTGCCACCAGCAGAGGGGCCGGTCACAATCAGCCCCAGCATTTT. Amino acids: CATSRGAGHNQPQHF.

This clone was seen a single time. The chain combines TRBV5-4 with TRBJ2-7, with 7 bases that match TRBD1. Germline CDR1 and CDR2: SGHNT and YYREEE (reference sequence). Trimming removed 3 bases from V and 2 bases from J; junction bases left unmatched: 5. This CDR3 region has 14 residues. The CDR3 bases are TGTGCCAGCAGCTCCGGGACAGCTACCTACGAGCAGTACTTC. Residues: CASSSGTATYEQYF.

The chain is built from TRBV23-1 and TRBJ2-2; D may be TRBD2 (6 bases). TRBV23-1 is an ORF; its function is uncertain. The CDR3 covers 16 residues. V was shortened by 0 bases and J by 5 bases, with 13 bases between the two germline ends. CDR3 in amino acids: CASSQSEEGWTGELFF. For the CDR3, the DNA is TGCGCCAGCAGTCAATCGGAGGAGGGCTGGACCGGGGAGCTGTTTTTT.

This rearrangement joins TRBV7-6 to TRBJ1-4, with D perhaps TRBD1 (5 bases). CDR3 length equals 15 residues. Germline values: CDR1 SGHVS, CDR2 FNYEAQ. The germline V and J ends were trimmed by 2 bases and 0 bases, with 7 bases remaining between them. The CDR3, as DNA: TGTGCCAGCAGCTTAACAGGCGCAACTAATGAAAAACTGTTTTTT. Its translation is CASSLTGATNEKLFF.

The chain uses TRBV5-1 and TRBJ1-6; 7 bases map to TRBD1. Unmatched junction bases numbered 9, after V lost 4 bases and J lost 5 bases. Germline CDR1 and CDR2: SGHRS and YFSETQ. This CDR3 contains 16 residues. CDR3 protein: CASSLQSGTDNSPLHF. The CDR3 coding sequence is TGCGCCAGCAGCCTACAATCCGGGACAGATAATTCACCCCTCCACTTT.

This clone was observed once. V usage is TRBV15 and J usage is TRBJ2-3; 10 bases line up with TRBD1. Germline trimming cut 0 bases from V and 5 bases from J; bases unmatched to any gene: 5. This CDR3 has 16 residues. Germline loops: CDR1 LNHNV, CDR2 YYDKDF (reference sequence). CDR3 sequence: CATSRDSGQGGDTQYF. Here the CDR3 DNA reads TGTGCCACCAGCAGAGACTCTGGACAGGGGGGAGATACGCAGTATTTT.

CDR3 sequence reads: CATSRRTTSSYNEQFF. In nucleotides, the CDR3 is TGTGCCACCTCACGGAGGACCACCAGCTCCTACAATGAGCAGTTCTTC. The chain recombines TRBV15 with TRBJ2-1; tentatively, D is TRBD2 (5 bases). This CDR3 comprises 16 residues. V shed 8 bases and J shed 0 bases, with 17 bases lying between them. CDR1 is LNHNV and CDR2 is YYDKDF in the germline V gene (reference sequence).

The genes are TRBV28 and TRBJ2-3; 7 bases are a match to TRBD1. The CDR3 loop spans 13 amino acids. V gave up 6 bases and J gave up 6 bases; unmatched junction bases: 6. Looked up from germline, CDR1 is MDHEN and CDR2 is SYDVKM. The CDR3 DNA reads TGTGCCAGCAGAGGCCGGACAGGTGATACGCAGTATTTT. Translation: CASRGRTGDTQYF.

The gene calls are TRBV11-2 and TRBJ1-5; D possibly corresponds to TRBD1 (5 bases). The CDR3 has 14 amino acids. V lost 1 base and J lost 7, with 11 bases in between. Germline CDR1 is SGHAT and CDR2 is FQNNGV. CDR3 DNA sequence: TGTGCCAGCAGCTTAGCTCGGGGGAGACAGCCCCAGCATTTT. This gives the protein CASSLARGRQPQHF.

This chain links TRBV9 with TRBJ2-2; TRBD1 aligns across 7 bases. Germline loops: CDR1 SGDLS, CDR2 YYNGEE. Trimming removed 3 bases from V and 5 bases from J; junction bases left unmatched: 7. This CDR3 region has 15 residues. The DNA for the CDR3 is TGTGCCAGCAGCGGATACAGCAGGGGGACCGGGGAGCTGTTTTTT. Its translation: CASSGYSRGTGELFF.

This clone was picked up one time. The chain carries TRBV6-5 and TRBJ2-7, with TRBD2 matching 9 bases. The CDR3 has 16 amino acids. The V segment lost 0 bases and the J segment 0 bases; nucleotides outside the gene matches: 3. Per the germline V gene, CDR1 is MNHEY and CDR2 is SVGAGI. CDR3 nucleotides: TGTGCCAGCAGTTACTCGAAACTAGCGGGCTCCTACGAGCAGTACTTC. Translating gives CASSYSKLAGSYEQYF.

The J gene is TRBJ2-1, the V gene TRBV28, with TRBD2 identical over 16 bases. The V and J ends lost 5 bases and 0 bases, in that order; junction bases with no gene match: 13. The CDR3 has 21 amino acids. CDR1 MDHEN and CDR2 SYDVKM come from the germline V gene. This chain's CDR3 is CASSPQPGLAGGLSSYNEQFF. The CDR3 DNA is TGTGCCAGCAGTCCCCAACCGGGACTAGCGGGAGGGCTCAGCTCCTACAATGAGCAGTTCTTC.